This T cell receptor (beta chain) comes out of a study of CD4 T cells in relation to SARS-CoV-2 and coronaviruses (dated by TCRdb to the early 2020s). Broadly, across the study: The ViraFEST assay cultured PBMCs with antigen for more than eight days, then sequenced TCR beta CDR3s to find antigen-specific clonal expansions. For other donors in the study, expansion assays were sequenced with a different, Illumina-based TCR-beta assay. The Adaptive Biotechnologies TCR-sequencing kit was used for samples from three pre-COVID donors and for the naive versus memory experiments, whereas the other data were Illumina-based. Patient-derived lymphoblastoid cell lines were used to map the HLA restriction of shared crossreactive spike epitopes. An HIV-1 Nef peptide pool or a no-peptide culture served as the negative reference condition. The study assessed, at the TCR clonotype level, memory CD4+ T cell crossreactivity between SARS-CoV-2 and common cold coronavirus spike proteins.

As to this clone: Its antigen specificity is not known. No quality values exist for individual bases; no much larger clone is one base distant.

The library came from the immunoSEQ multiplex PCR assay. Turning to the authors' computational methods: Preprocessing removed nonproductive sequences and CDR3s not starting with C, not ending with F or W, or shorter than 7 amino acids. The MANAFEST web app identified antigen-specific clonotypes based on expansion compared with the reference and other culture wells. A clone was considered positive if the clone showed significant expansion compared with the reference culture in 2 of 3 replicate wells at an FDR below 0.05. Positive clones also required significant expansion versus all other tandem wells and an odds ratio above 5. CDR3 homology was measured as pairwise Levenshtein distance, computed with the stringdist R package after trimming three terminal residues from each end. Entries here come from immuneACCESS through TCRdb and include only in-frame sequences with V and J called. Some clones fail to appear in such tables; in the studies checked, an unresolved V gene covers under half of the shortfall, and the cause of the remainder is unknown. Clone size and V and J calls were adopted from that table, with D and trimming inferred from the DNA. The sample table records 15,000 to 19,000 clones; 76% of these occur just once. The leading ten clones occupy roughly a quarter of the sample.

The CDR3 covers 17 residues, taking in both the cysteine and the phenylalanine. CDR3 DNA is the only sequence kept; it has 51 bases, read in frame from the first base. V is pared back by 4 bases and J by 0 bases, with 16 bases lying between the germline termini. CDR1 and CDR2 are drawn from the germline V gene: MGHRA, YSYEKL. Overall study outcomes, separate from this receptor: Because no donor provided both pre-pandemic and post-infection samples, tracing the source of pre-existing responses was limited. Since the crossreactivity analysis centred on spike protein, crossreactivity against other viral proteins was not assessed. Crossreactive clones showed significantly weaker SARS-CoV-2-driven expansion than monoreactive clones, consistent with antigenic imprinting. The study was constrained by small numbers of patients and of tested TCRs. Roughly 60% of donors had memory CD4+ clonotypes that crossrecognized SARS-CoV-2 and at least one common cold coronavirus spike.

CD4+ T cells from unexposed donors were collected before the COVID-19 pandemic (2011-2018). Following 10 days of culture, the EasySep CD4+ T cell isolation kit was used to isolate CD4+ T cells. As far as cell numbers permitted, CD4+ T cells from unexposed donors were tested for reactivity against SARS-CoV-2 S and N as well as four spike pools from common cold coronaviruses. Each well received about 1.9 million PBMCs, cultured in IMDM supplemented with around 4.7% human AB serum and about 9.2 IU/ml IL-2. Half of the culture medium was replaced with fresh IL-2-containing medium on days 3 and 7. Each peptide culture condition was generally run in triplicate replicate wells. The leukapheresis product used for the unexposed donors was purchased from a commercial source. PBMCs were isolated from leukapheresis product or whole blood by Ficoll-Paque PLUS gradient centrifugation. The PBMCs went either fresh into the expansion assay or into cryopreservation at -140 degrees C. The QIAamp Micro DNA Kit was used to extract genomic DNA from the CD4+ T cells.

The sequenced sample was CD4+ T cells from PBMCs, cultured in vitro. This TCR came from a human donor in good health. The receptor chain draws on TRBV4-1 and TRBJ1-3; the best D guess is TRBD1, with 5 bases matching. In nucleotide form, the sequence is TGCGCCAGCAGCCTCGTGGGAGAGGGGATCTCTGGAAACACCATATATTTT. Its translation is CASSLVGEGISGNTIYF.